What follows describes a single T cell receptor (beta chain). Its antigen is as yet unknown. The data are from a study of cytomegalovirus exposure and HLA in healthy donors. Whole-study results and caveats: Reported results showed that the classifier diagnosed cytomegalovirus status with high specificity and sensitivity. Among TCR beta chains, those listed as cytomegalovirus-associated numbered roughly 150.

Profiled with immunoSEQ multiplex PCR; TCRdb holds only in-frame clones, not every one. The sample yields around 150,000 clones, around nine tenths seen once. The specimen sequenced was PBMCs. This clonotype originated in a man aged 18 to 29 in good health and CMV-seropositive.

CDR3 DNA: TGTGCCAGCAGCGCTAGCGGGAACACAGATACGCAGTATTTT. This encodes CASSASGNTDTQYF. V and J are TRBV7-9 and TRBJ2-3; the match to TRBD2 covers 9 bases. The germline V gene has CDR1 SEHNR and CDR2 FQNEAQ (reference sequence). The V segment lost 5 bases and the J segment 2 bases; nucleotides outside the gene matches: 2. The CDR3 covers 14 residues.